The rows below give T cell receptor beta chains drawn from one sample of a study of identical twins. TCRdb reprocessed the 5' RACE reads via MiXCR and lists one record per CDR3 protein. This table has around 490,000 distinct CDR3 sequences, around 15% appearing once. This sample was shared with a second study, whose subject was yellow fever vaccine responses in identical twins.

The sequenced sample was CD4+ T cells sorted from blood. These TCRs come from a woman aged 18-30 years in good health. The conserved cysteine and the conserved F or W are not part of the CDR3 here.

>TRBJ2-1|TRBV20-1
SATTGTSGMNEQF
>TRBJ1-1|TRBV12-3/TRBV12-4
ASSYTGTGARNTEAF
>TRBJ2-1|TRBV10-3
AISEGLSGHNEQF
>TRBJ2-2|TRBV4-2
ASSLFGSRAAGELF
>TRBJ1-1|TRBV20-1
SARDIQANTEAF
>TRBJ2-1|TRBV18
ASSLESGNEQF
>TRBJ2-3|TRBV10-3
AINEALTDTQY
>TRBJ2-5|TRBV6-1
ASIGGIQGKGETQY
>TRBJ1-3|TRBV7-9
ASSTGTVSGNTIY
>TRBJ2-2|TRBV6-1
ASRRASGVTNTGELF
>TRBJ1-6|TRBV6-1
ASSSGPGNSPLH
>TRBJ2-7|TRBV28
ASVPGTPTYEQY
>TRBJ2-1|TRBV6-1
ASSIATRTYNEQF
>TRBJ2-5|TRBV4-2
ASSQDGTSGGPYQETQY
>TRBJ2-3|TRBV4-2
ASSPGSKADTQY
>TRBJ1-3|TRBV5-1
ASSPTGFSGNTIY
>TRBJ1-5|TRBV12-3/TRBV12-4
ASNYGHQPQH
>TRBJ2-1|TRBV18
ASSPAQMSYNEQF
>TRBJ1-1|TRBV2
ASSASPGNTEAF
>TRBJ2-2|TRBV10-3
AISELTGPGELF
>TRBJ1-6|TRBV2
ASRVYRDGSPLH
>TRBJ2-5|TRBV10-1
ASSPGLAAGETQY
>TRBJ1-3|TRBV6-1
ASRNQGTSGNTIY
>TRBJ1-1|TRBV20-1
SARDYRGRINTEAF
>TRBJ2-3|TRBV4-3
ASSQEYQGSTDTQY
>TRBJ2-7|TRBV28
ASSPPTSGRVGEQY
>TRBJ2-1|TRBV4-3
ASSQDGARSSYNEQF
>TRBJ2-2|TRBV4-3
ASSQVKGTGELF
>TRBJ2-7|TRBV4-3
ASSQVSGTGWGEQY
>TRBJ2-7|TRBV18
ASSPPAREFYEQY
>TRBJ1-5|TRBV2
ASRGQGSNQPQH
>TRBJ1-1|TRBV5-4
ASSLGGQGDHTEAF
>TRBJ2-7|TRBV9
ASSVVSSSYEQY
>TRBJ2-7|TRBV18
ASSPNNNAYEQY
>TRBJ2-2|TRBV3-1
ASSQVEGRELF
>TRBJ2-2|TRBV28
ASTQQDTDTGELF
>TRBJ1-1|TRBV14
ASSQLPGQVFTEAF
>TRBJ2-7|TRBV6-2/TRBV6-3
ASQDRLDEQY
>TRBJ2-5|TRBV30
AWSVHETQY
>TRBJ2-3|TRBV7-9
ASSGWGLATDTQY
>TRBJ2-1|TRBV29-1
SVVGGGTSYNEQF
>TRBJ2-1|TRBV12-3/TRBV12-4
ASSLALGVGGF
>TRBJ2-1|TRBV7-7
ASSRPCSGGRNEQF
>TRBJ2-7|TRBV6-5
ASSYSSGATHYEQY
>TRBJ2-7|TRBV20-1
SAKGGTRGSRPYEQY
>TRBJ2-5|TRBV7-2
ASSSAMGETQY
>TRBJ2-2|TRBV10-3
AISEARGGAGELF
>TRBJ1-2|TRBV7-2
ASSLQGDRSYGYT